This T cell receptor beta chain was captured in a study of cytomegalovirus exposure and HLA in healthy donors. Turning to the study itself: Findings of an earlier analysis included roughly 110 million unique TCR beta sequences from 200 million or so T cells.

Donors sampled were nominally healthy, though unrecorded immune exposures were likely. The germline gives CDR1 SGDLS, CDR2 YYNGEE. The ends lost 4 bases at V and 5 bases at J; junction bases unmatched: 13. CDR3 length: 16 residues. Note on this clone: Its target is not known.

Study-wide points: The authors confirmed in vitro that a few CMV-associated chains were specific for CMV antigens. Evidence from a later analysis indicated that most CMV-associated TCR beta chains looked HLA-restricted.

Use of 60 Vbeta and 13 Jbeta primers characterized the PCR. Libraries were prepared by immunoSEQ multiplex PCR; TCRdb keeps only in-frame clonotypes and omits some of them. The table has 50,000 to 70,000 clones, around 80% seen once. Sequencing input: PBMCs. The chain uses TRBV9 and TRBJ1-1; TRBD1 matches at 8 bases. The sequence was collected from a girl between 5 and 17 years old in good health and CMV-seropositive. Here the CDR3 DNA reads TGTGCCAGCAGCATCGGACAGGGTACGTTGGGGACTGAAGCTTTCTTT. It yields the protein CASSIGQGTLGTEAFF.